These 7 T cell receptor beta chains were all obtained from the same sample, sequenced in a study of CD8+ T cells in alopecia areata. Sequencing templates came from extracted RNA that was reverse transcribed into cDNA. Here immunoSEQ multiplex PCR was the method, and the copy in TCRdb shows in-frame clones only, minus some. The table records about 200,000 clones, roughly 60% of them present only once. The sample's treatment: oral pan-JAK inhibitor, 5-10 mg twice daily. The sequenced sample was CD4+ T cells sorted from blood, obtained at week 24, from a patient treated with tofacitinib. The receptor source for this set is a human donor with alopecia areata.

On this clone: Other nucleotide sequences in the sample specify the same CDR3. The chain is built from TRBV7-2 and TRBJ2-2; TRBD1 or TRBD2 may be the D gene (5 bases each). Germline V gene data show CDR1 as SGHTA and CDR2 as FQGNSA. V lost 0 bases to trimming and J lost 0 bases, with 5 bases between them. The CDR3 spans 15 residues. The CDR3 region has the DNA TGTGCCAGCAGCTTAGCGGGGGCGAACACCGGGGAGCTGTTTTTT. This gives the protein CASSLAGANTGELFF.

This clone was detected a few times. The chain carries TRBV11-2 and TRBJ2-1; no clear D. Trimming removed 0 bases at V and 8 bases at J, with 8 bases between. CDR3 length: 13 amino acids. The V gene's germline CDR1 is SGHAT and CDR2 FQNNGV. CDR3 coding DNA: TGTGCCAGCAGCTTAGATCGCTTGTATGAGCAGTTCTTC. Its translation: CASSLDRLYEQFF.

This clone was seen only once. The chain couples TRBV28 to TRBJ2-5; no clear D gene. Per the germline V gene, CDR1 is MDHEN and CDR2 is SYDVKM. The length of the CDR3 is 13 residues. V dropped 5 bases and J dropped 1 base, with 8 bases sitting between them. DNA of the CDR3: TGTGCCAGCAGTGAGACCCGCCAAGAGACCCAGTACTTC. Translated, it gives CASSETRQETQYF.

This clone was found a few times. The chain couples TRBV5-6 to TRBJ2-1, with 7 bases that match TRBD1. CDR3 size: 14 residues. The germline gives CDR1 SGHDT, CDR2 YYEEEE. V shed 2 bases and J 4 bases; nucleotides not matched to a gene: 3. The CDR3 reads CASSFGTEYNEQFF. CDR3 bases: TGTGCCAGCAGCTTCGGGACAGAATACAATGAGCAGTTCTTC.

The rearrangement uses TRBV30 and TRBJ1-1; possible D gene TRBD1, 5 bases. CDR1 GTSNPN and CDR2 SVGIG come from the germline V gene (reference sequence). The germline V and J ends were trimmed by 5 bases and 5 bases, with 12 bases remaining between them. The CDR3 has 12 residues. CDR3 in DNA: TGTGCCTGGTCCGACGGACAAACTGAAGCTTTCTTT. Translated, it gives CAWSDGQTEAFF.

Only a few counts were recorded for this clone. The chain employs TRBV19 and TRBJ2-5, with TRBD2 matching over 8 bases. Germline CDR1 is LNHDA and CDR2 is SQIVND (reference sequence). After removal of 3 bases from V and 4 bases from J, the junction contained 13 bases not matched to a gene. The length of the CDR3 is 17 residues. The DNA of the CDR3 is TGTGCCAGTAGTATCGAGGGTTCGCGGGGGGACCCAGAGACCCAGTACTTC. Its protein product is CASSIEGSRGDPETQYF.

The CDR3 loop is CAWSPGLPNEKLFF. CDR3 DNA: TGTGCCTGGTCCCCGGGACTTCCTAATGAAAAACTGTTTTTT. The chain links TRBV30 to TRBJ1-4; a possible D gene is TRBD1 (5 bases). The CDR3 is 14 amino acids. Trimming took 5 bases from V and 3 from J, leaving 13 bases between them. Looked up from germline, CDR1 is GTSNPN and CDR2 is SVGIG (reference sequence).